This TCR beta chain was obtained from a study of T cell changes during pregnancy in multiple sclerosis. Sequencing used immunoSEQ multiplex PCR; TCRdb keeps in-frame clones, though not all of them. The table lists 90,000 to 120,000 clones, roughly 92% of them singletons, with roughly 0.82% in the top ten. The CDR3 is 12 residues long. CDR1 and CDR2 (germline): SGHVS, FQNEAQ. Trimming took off 5 bases at V and 7 bases at J, with 11 bases between the two ends. The chain combines TRBV7-8 with TRBJ1-1; a weak D match, TRBD1 (5 bases). The sequence came from a female donor in good health, enrolled as a control in a pregnancy study. Material: peripheral blood, obtained in the third trimester of pregnancy. The CDR3 is CASSKLDSEAFF. The DNA for the CDR3 is TGTGCCAGCAGCAAACTTGACAGTGAAGCTTTCTTT. The full variable domain, completed using reference TRBV7-8 and TRBJ1-1, is GAGVSQSPRYKVAKRGQDVALRCDPISGHVSLFWYQQALGQGPEFLTYFQNEAQLDKSGLPSDRFFAERPEGSVSTLKIQRTQQEDSAVYLCASSKLDSEAFFGQGTRLTVV.